This T cell receptor (beta chain) was profiled in a study of blood T cell repertoires in COVID-19. Turning to the study itself: Sources were T cells, B-cell-depleted T cells, or PBMCs; the material itself was cDNA or gDNA.

This clone was found a few times. Profiling relied on immunoSEQ multiplex PCR, and the TCRdb table lists in-frame clones only, not all of them. The sample records fewer than 350,000 clones, roughly 89% being singletons. From germline, CDR1 is SGHVS and CDR2 FQNEAQ. CDR3 length equals 16 residues. Trimming at V came to 5 bases and at J to 6 bases, leaving 13 bases not matched to a gene. Patients in Seattle were enrolled during active infection, then followed longitudinally. Input material: peripheral blood. This clonotype was obtained from a woman between 55 and 75 years old with COVID-19, enrolled during active disease. The chain links TRBV7-8 to TRBJ2-3, with 8 bases aligning to TRBD1. For the CDR3, the DNA is TGTGCCAGCAGCCCAAGTGGACAGGGAACACGTGATACGCAGTATTTT. It is translated as CASSPSGQGTRDTQYF.